The 5 T cell receptor beta chains presented below share a single source sample, sequenced in a study of cytomegalovirus exposure and HLA in healthy donors. In the PCR, 60 Vbeta and 13 Jbeta primers were used. The protocol was immunoSEQ multiplex PCR, while the TCRdb copy is restricted to in-frame clones and leaves out a portion. The sample contains roughly 180,000 clones, 60% to 85% of which appear only once. The specimen sequenced was PBMCs. These receptors originate from a female donor in good health and CMV-seronegative.

V usage is TRBV19 and J usage is TRBJ2-5, with 9 bases lining up with TRBD2. Germline V gene sequence: CDR1 LNHDA, CDR2 SQIVND (reference sequence). The V and J ends lost 3 bases and 3 bases, in that order; junction bases with no gene match: 5. This CDR3 spans 15 amino acids. The CDR3 loop is CASSIMAGGEETQYF. DNA for the CDR3: TGTGCCAGTAGTATTATGGCGGGAGGGGAAGAGACCCAGTACTTC.

This chain uses TRBV25-1 with TRBJ2-3; unclear D gene. The V gene's germline CDR1 is MGHDK and CDR2 SYGVNS. Trimming stripped 8 bases from V and 5 bases from J, with 14 bases between. CDR3 length equals 13 residues. The CDR3 loop is CASVNRELDTQYF. CDR3 nucleotide sequence: TGTGCCAGCGTCAACAGAGAATTAGATACGCAGTATTTT.

The chain uses TRBV5-1 and TRBJ1-1, with D unclear. The CDR3 sequence is 16 residues long. The V gene's germline CDR1 is SGHRS and CDR2 YFSETQ. Trimming shortened V by 0 bases and J by 5 bases, and 17 bases separated the two germline ends. CDR3 DNA sequence: TGCGCCAGCAGCTTGGCCGAAAGAGGTCCGGGAACTGAAGCTTTCTTT. Translated, it gives CASSLAERGPGTEAFF. Full variable domain (remainder filled in from reference TRBV5-1 and TRBJ1-1): KAGVTQTPRYLIKTRGQQVTLSCSPISGHRSVSWYQQTPGQGLQFLFEYFSETQRNKGNFPGRFSGRQFSNSRSEMNVSTLELGDSALYLCASSLAERGPGTEAFFGQGTRLTVV.

This rearrangement joins TRBV7-9 to TRBJ2-1; tentatively, D is TRBD2 (5 bases). The V gene lost 1 base and the J gene lost 8 bases, with 9 bases spanning the gap. The CDR3 extends over 13 amino acids. CDR1 and CDR2 (germline): SEHNR, FQNEAQ (reference sequence). In DNA form, the CDR3 reads TGTGCCAGCAGCTTAGGATCCGGGGATGAGCAGTTCTTC. Amino acids: CASSLGSGDEQFF.

The rearrangement links TRBV6-1 to TRBJ2-2; the D gene is possibly TRBD1 (6 bases). CDR1 and CDR2 (germline): MNHNS, SASEGT. Trimming removed 6 bases from V and 5 bases from J, with 16 bases in between. This CDR3 is 15 amino acids long. DNA of the CDR3: TGTGCCAGCAGACAGGGCGACGGGAAAACCGGGGAGCTGTTTTTT. Its protein product is CASRQGDGKTGELFF.